Included here is one T cell receptor (beta chain) sequence, with context. The sample comes from a study of shared clonotypes between healthy human individuals. In the study overall: Three plates each covered CD4 naive and memory; CD8 naive two, CD8 memory one.

This CDR3 contains 17 residues. V shed 5 bases, J shed 4 bases, and the junction held 15 bases outside the gene matches. Germline V CDR1 and CDR2: LNHDA, SQIVND (reference sequence). Authors' methods: Filtering differed for immunoSEQ, which gave only junction sequences without quality scores. Profiled with immunoSEQ multiplex PCR; TCRdb holds only in-frame clones, not every one. V and J calls and clone size follow that table, whereas D and trimming were derived from the DNA. The data show some 900,000 clones, around three quarters seen once. The sequenced sample was memory CD4+ T cells sorted from blood. Subset specified: CD45RA-negative fraction. The origin of this receptor is a man between 18 and 29 years old in good health. The chain couples TRBV19 to TRBJ1-2, with TRBD1 matching over 8 bases. This CDR3 is CASSDSAGGSQGYGYTF. CDR3 in DNA: TGTGCCAGTAGTGACTCGGCAGGGGGCAGTCAGGGCTATGGCTACACCTTC.